Below are 3 T cell receptor beta chains sequenced from a single sample in a study of T cell responses to AZD1222 COVID-19 vaccine (dated by TCRdb to about 2021). The library was produced with the immunoSEQ multiplex PCR assay. TCRdb retrieved this table from immuneACCESS and kept in-frame rearrangements only. Not all clones are present; in checked studies, unresolved V genes account for under half, and no reason is known for the remainder. Present in this sample are about 150,000 clones, approximately 90% of which were seen just once. In total, the top ten clones hold about 1.4% of the sample. The sample's time point, from its label and the paper: about 28 days (+/-7) after the second vaccine dose. Sample: peripheral blood, taken 28 days after the second AZD1222 dose. These receptors were obtained from an adult who received the AZD1222 COVID-19 vaccine.

The chain carries TRBV2 and TRBJ2-7; TRBD1 matches 8 bases. V shed 9 bases, J shed 5 bases, and the junction held 15 bases outside the gene matches. This CDR3 has 15 amino acids. Per the germline V gene, CDR1 is SNHLY and CDR2 is FYNNEI. In DNA form, the CDR3 reads TGTGCCAGGTCCCTAGCAGGGGGCGATCCCAACGAGCAGTACTTC. It codes for CARSLAGGDPNEQYF.

The V call is TRBV30, the J call TRBJ2-1; D is undetermined. V was trimmed by 5 bases and J by 7 bases, leaving 12 bases between them. This CDR3 spans 12 amino acids. Germline CDR1 reads GTSNPN; CDR2 reads SVGIG (reference sequence). The DNA of the CDR3 is TGTGCCTGGGCAGAATCGCGGAATGAGCAGTTCTTC. Its translation: CAWAESRNEQFF.

The V call is TRBV7-9, the J call TRBJ2-1; 8 positions agree with TRBD2. CDR1 and CDR2 from the germline V gene are SEHNR and FQNEAQ (reference sequence). The CDR3 contains 15 residues. Unmatched junction bases numbered 5, after V lost 5 bases and J lost 2 bases. CDR3: CASSQTSGAYNEQFF. CDR3 sequence (DNA): TGTGCCAGCAGCCAAACTAGCGGTGCCTACAATGAGCAGTTCTTC.